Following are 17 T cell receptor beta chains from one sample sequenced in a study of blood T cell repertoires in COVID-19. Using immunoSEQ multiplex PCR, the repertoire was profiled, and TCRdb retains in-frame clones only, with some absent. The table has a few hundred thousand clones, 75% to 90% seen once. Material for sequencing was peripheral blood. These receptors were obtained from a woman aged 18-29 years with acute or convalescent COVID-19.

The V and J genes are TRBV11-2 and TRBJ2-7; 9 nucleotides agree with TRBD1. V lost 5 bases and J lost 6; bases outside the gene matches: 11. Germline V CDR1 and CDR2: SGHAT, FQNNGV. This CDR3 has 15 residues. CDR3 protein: CASSGTGTGVSEQYF. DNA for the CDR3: TGTGCCAGCAGCGGGACAGGGACGGGGGTGTCCGAGCAGTACTTC. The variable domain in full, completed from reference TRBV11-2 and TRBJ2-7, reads EAGVAQSPRYKIIEKRQSVAFWCNPISGHATLYWYQQILGQGPKLLIQFQNNGVVDDSQLPKDRFSAERLKGVDSTLKIQPAKLEDSAVYLCASSGTGTGVSEQYFGPGTRLTVT.

The CDR3 DNA sequence: TGTGCCAGCAGTTTTGGACAGATGAACACTGAAGCTTTCTTT. Protein: CASSFGQMNTEAFF. V usage is TRBV28 and J usage is TRBJ1-1; TRBD1 might be the D (6 bases). CDR3 length: 14 amino acids. V was trimmed by 3 bases and J by 0 bases, leaving 8 bases between them. Germline CDR1 reads MDHEN; CDR2 reads SYDVKM.

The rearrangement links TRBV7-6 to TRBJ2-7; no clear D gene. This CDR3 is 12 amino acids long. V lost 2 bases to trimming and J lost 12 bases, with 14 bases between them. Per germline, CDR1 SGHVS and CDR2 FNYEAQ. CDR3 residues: CASSLNPQRPYF. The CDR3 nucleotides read TGTGCCAGCAGCTTAAATCCCCAGAGGCCGTACTTC.

The CDR3 region is CASSRRGRDSPLHF. The CDR3 nucleotides read TGTGCCAGCAGCCGCAGGGGGCGAGATTCACCCCTCCACTTT. The J gene is TRBJ1-6, the V gene TRBV7-2, with TRBD1 matching 8 bases. V gave up 5 bases and J gave up 8 bases; unmatched junction bases: 5. Germline CDR1 is SGHTA and CDR2 is FQGNSA. The CDR3 extends over 14 amino acids.

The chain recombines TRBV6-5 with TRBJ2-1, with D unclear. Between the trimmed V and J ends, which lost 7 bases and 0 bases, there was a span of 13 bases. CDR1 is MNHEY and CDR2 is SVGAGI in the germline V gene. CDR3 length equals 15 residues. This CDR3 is CASMGAGSSYNEQFF. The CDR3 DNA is TGTGCCAGCATGGGTGCAGGAAGCTCCTACAATGAGCAGTTCTTC.

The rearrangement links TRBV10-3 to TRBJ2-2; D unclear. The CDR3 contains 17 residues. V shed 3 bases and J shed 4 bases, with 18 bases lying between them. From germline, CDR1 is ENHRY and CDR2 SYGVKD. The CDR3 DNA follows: TGTGCCATCAGTGATTTAGAGACACCACCTTCCACCGGGGAGCTGTTTTTT. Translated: CAISDLETPPSTGELFF.

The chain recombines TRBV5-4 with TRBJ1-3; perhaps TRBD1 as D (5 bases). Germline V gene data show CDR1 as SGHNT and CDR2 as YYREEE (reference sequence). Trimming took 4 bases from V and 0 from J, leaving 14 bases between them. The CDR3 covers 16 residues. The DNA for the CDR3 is TGTGCCAGCAGCCGGTCCGGGGACTACTCTGGAAACACCATATATTTT. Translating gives CASSRSGDYSGNTIYF.

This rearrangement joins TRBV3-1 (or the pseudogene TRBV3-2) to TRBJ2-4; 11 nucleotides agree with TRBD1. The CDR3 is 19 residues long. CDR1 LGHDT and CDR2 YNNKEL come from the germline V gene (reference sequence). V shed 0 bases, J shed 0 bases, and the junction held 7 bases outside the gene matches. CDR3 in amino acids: CASSQEGHGTGGAKNIQYF. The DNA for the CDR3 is TGTGCCAGCAGCCAAGAAGGGCACGGGACAGGGGGAGCCAAAAACATTCAGTACTTC.

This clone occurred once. This chain's CDR3 is CATSGTQGQALNTEAFF. CDR3 DNA sequence: TGTGCCACCAGTGGCACCCAGGGACAGGCATTGAACACTGAAGCTTTCTTT. The chain recombines TRBV24-1 with TRBJ1-1; 8 bases are a match to TRBD1. Germline CDR1 is KGHDR and CDR2 is SFDVKD. Trimming cost V 5 bases and J 0 bases; bases outside gene matches: 10. The CDR3 totals 17 residues.

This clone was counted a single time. CDR3 nucleotide sequence: TGTGCCAGCAGCTCCGGACAGGGGGAAGAGCTGCCCCAGCATTTT. Its protein product is CASSSGQGEELPQHF. The rearrangement joins TRBV28 to TRBJ1-5; 10 bases match TRBD1. J gave up 9 bases and V 6 bases, and 11 bases lay outside the gene matches. This CDR3 region has 15 residues. Germline V gene sequence: CDR1 MDHEN, CDR2 SYDVKM.

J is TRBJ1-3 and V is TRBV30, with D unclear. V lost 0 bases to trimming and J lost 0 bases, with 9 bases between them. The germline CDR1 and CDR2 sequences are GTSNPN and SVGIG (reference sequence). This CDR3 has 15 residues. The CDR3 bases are TGTGCCTGGAGTGTGGCAGGACTCTCTGGAAACACCATATATTTT. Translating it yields CAWSVAGLSGNTIYF.

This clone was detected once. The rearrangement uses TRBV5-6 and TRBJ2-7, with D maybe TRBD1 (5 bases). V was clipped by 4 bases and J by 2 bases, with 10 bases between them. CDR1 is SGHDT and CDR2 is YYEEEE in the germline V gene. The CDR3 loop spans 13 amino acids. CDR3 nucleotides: TGTGCCAGCAGCCCAGGGCCAACCTACGAGCAGTACTTC. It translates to CASSPGPTYEQYF.

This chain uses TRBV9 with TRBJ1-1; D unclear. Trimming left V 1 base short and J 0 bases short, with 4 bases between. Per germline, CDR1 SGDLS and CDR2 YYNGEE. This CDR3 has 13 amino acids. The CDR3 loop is CASSVFLNTEAFF. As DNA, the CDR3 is TGTGCCAGCAGCGTATTCTTGAACACTGAAGCTTTCTTT.

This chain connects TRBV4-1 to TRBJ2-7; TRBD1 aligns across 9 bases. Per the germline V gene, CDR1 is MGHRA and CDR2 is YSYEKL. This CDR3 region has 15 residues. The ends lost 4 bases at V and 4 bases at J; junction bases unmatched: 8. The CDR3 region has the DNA TGCGCCAGCAGCCGAGAGGGACAGGGAGAATACGAGCAGTACTTC. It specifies CASSREGQGEYEQYF.

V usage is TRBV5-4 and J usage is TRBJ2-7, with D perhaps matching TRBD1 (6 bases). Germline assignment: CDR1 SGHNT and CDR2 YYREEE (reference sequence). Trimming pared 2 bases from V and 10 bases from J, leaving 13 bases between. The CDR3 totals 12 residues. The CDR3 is CASSLSRGSQYF. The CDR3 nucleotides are TGTGCCAGCAGCTTAAGTAGGGGGTCACAGTACTTC.

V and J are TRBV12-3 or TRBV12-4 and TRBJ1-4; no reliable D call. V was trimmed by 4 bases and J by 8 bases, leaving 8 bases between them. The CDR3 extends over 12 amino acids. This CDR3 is CASSSTGEKLFF. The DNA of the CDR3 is TGTGCCAGCAGTTCCACCGGGGAAAAACTGTTTTTT.

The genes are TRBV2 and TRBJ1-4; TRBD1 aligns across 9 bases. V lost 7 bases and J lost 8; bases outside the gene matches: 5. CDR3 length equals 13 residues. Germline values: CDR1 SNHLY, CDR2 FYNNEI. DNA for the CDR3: TGTGCCAGCAAAAGGACAGGGGAAGAAAAACTGTTTTTT. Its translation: CASKRTGEEKLFF.